One sample yielded the 8 T cell receptor beta chains listed below, sequenced in a study of T cell responses to AZD1222 COVID-19 vaccine. The repertoire was sequenced with immunoSEQ multiplex PCR; TCRdb's copy has only in-frame clones and lacks some. The sample consists of 150,000 or so clones, around nine tenths of them appearing once. The sequencing here drew on peripheral blood, taken on day 0 of AZD1222 vaccination. Every receptor here comes from an adult in good health.

V gene TRBV5-6 combines with J gene TRBJ1-5; 9 nucleotides line up with TRBD1. There are 16 residues in the CDR3. V was clipped by 1 base and J by 4 bases; unmatched bases: 6. Germline lookup yields CDR1 SGHDT and CDR2 YYEEEE. The CDR3: CASSLRRQGGNQPQHF. The CDR3 coding sequence is TGTGCCAGCAGCTTGCGCAGACAGGGGGGAAATCAGCCCCAGCATTTT.

The V call is TRBV27, the J call TRBJ2-5, with D perhaps TRBD1 (7 bases). Germline V CDR1 and CDR2: MNHEY, SMNVEV (reference sequence). The CDR3 consists of 14 residues. Trimming cost V 6 bases and J 4 bases, with 15 bases left between them. The CDR3 nucleotides are TGTGCCAGCAGGGCGGGGACAGCAAGAGAGACCCAGTACTTC. This encodes CASRAGTARETQYF.

The table lists this clone with a few counts. The genes are TRBV9 and TRBJ1-2; D may be TRBD1 (6 bases). The CDR3 is 12 amino acids. Per germline, CDR1 SGDLS and CDR2 YYNGEE. Trimming removed 4 bases at V and 8 bases at J, with 12 bases between. CDR3 nucleotide sequence: TGTGCCAGCAGCCTGGACAGCTCAGGCTACACCTTC. As protein: CASSLDSSGYTF.

This chain connects TRBV9 to TRBJ1-1, with D perhaps matching TRBD1 (5 bases). The CDR3 covers 16 residues. V dropped 4 bases and J dropped 0 bases, with 16 bases sitting between them. Germline V gene data show CDR1 as SGDLS and CDR2 as YYNGEE. The CDR3, as DNA: TGTGCCAGCAGCCAGAGAGGGACCGCGATGAACACTGAAGCTTTCTTT. Translated: CASSQRGTAMNTEAFF.

The CDR3 DNA follows: TGTGCCAGCAGCATTGTTTCAGGGTCACCCCTCCACTTT. The encoded protein is CASSIVSGSPLHF. J is TRBJ1-6 and V is TRBV5-4, with D tentatively TRBD1 (5 bases). Trimming removed 4 bases from V and 10 bases from J, with 12 bases in between. Looked up from germline, CDR1 is SGHNT and CDR2 is YYREEE (reference sequence). This CDR3 has 13 amino acids.

The J gene is TRBJ2-1, the V gene TRBV9; D may match TRBD1 or TRBD2 (6 bases each). V was shortened by 0 bases and J by 6 bases, with 7 bases between the two germline ends. CDR1 and CDR2 (germline): SGDLS, YYNGEE. There are 13 residues in the CDR3. The CDR3 DNA reads TGTGCCAGCAGCGTAGCGGGGGCCAATGAGCAGTTCTTC. Its translation is CASSVAGANEQFF.

The genes are TRBV19 and TRBJ1-2; 9 bases are shared with TRBD1. Germline loops: CDR1 LNHDA, CDR2 SQIVND (reference sequence). The CDR3 is made up of 14 amino acids. V shed 5 bases and J 7 bases; nucleotides not matched to a gene: 8. CDR3 protein: CASSGWTGEGGYTF. In DNA form, the CDR3 reads TGTGCCAGTAGTGGCTGGACAGGGGAGGGTGGCTACACCTTC.

This chain connects TRBV11-3 to TRBJ2-1; D uncertain. Per germline, CDR1 SGHNT and CDR2 YENEEA. The ends were cut back, 8 bases at V and 7 bases at J, with 9 bases in the middle. The CDR3 has 11 residues. The CDR3: CASGIRNEQFF. Here the CDR3 DNA reads TGTGCCAGCGGTATCAGGAATGAGCAGTTCTTC.